A single sample gave rise to the 21 T cell receptor beta chains below, sequenced in a study of T cell changes during pregnancy in multiple sclerosis. Using immunoSEQ multiplex PCR, the repertoire was profiled, and TCRdb retains in-frame clones only, with some absent. This sample has 40,000 to 45,000 clones; more than 90% occur once, and the top ten carry roughly 0.5%. The sequencing here drew on CD4+ T cells from peripheral blood mononuclear cells, taken in the second trimester of pregnancy. The origin of the receptors is a female donor in good health, enrolled as a control in a pregnancy study.

This chain connects TRBV11-2 to TRBJ2-5; TRBD2 agrees at 8 bases. Germline CDR1 is SGHAT and CDR2 is FQNNGV. V dropped 5 bases and J dropped 4; count of bases not matched to a gene: 9. The CDR3 covers 15 residues. CDR3 sequence reads: CASSPRSGGLETQYF. The DNA for the CDR3 is TGTGCCAGCAGCCCGCGGAGCGGGGGTCTAGAGACCCAGTACTTC.

This rearrangement joins TRBV19 to TRBJ2-1; 8 bases align to TRBD2. V shed 7 bases and J 6 bases; nucleotides not matched to a gene: 8. This CDR3 has 14 residues. CDR1 and CDR2 from the germline V gene are LNHDA and SQIVND (reference sequence). DNA for the CDR3: TGTGCCAGTACAACAACGGGAGGGCCCAATGAGCAGTTCTTC. It encodes CASTTTGGPNEQFF.

V usage is TRBV5-6 and J usage is TRBJ2-4, with TRBD1 matching 8 bases. Germline values: CDR1 SGHDT, CDR2 YYEEEE. V trimming: 3 bases; J trimming: 9 bases; junction bases outside the gene matches: 8. This CDR3 has 14 residues. The CDR3 nucleotides read TGTGCCAGCAGCTGGGGCGGGACAGGCAGCATTCAGTACTTC. Protein: CASSWGGTGSIQYF. The entire variable domain, with the rest obtained from reference TRBV5-6 and TRBJ2-4, is as follows: DAGVTQSPTHLIKTRGQQVTLRCSPKSGHDTVSWYQQALGQGPQFIFQYYEEEERQRGNFPDRFSGHQFPNYSSELNVNALLLGDSALYLCASSWGGTGSIQYFGAGTRLSVL.

The chain recombines TRBV7-2 with TRBJ1-2; 8 nucleotides align to TRBD1. Germline CDR1 is SGHTA and CDR2 is FQGNSA. V shed 5 bases, J shed 1 base, and the junction held 3 bases outside the gene matches. CDR3 size: 14 residues. CDR3 amino acids: CASSRDRINYGYTF. For the CDR3, the DNA is TGTGCCAGCAGCCGGGACAGGATTAACTATGGCTACACCTTC.

This clone was detected only a few times. The chain employs TRBV7-3 and TRBJ2-1; TRBD2 aligns across 9 bases. The CDR3 length is 14 residues. Germline loops: CDR1 SGHTA, CDR2 FQGTGA. Trimming cost V 2 bases and J 5 bases; bases outside gene matches: 1. CDR3 nucleotides: TGTGCCAGCAGCTTATCTAGCGGGAACAATGAGCAGTTCTTC. Its translation: CASSLSSGNNEQFF.

The chain joins TRBV5-6 to TRBJ1-4, with 8 bases identical to TRBD1. The ends lost 1 base at V and 7 bases at J; junction bases unmatched: 6. Germline loops: CDR1 SGHDT, CDR2 YYEEEE. This CDR3 region has 15 residues. In nucleotides, the CDR3 is TGTGCCAGCAGCTTGTTTGGACAGGGTGGTGAAAAACTGTTTTTT. Translation gives CASSLFGQGGEKLFF. The full variable domain, rest sourced from reference TRBV5-6 and TRBJ1-4, is DAGVTQSPTHLIKTRGQQVTLRCSPKSGHDTVSWYQQALGQGPQFIFQYYEEEERQRGNFPDRFSGHQFPNYSSELNVNALLLGDSALYLCASSLFGQGGEKLFFGSGTQLSVL.

The chain couples TRBV27 to TRBJ2-2; D may be TRBD1 (6 bases). The V end lost 5 bases, the J end lost 0 bases, and 13 bases lay between the germline ends. In germline, CDR1 is MNHEY, CDR2 SMNVEV (reference sequence). There are 16 residues in the CDR3. CDR3 sequence: CASSTWTASNTGELFF. For the CDR3, the DNA is TGTGCCAGCAGTACCTGGACAGCGTCGAACACCGGGGAGCTGTTTTTT.

V is TRBV11-2 and J is TRBJ2-7; TRBD2 matches at 11 bases. V shed 4 bases, J shed 5 bases, and the junction held 4 bases outside the gene matches. In germline, CDR1 is SGHAT, CDR2 FQNNGV. The CDR3 contains 14 residues. In nucleotides, the CDR3 is TGTGCCAGCAGCTCCGGACTAGCGGGCCACGAGCAGTACTTC. Translated, it gives CASSSGLAGHEQYF.

The chain recombines TRBV5-1 with TRBJ2-4; D is unresolved. Germline V lookup: CDR1 SGHRS, CDR2 YFSETQ. V was trimmed by 0 bases and J by 0 bases, leaving 7 bases between them. This CDR3 contains 15 residues. CDR3 DNA sequence: TGCGCCAGCAGCTTGGGCGAACTAGCCAAAAACATTCAGTACTTC. Its protein is CASSLGELAKNIQYF. Full variable domain (outside the CDR3, taken from reference TRBV5-1 and TRBJ2-4): KAGVTQTPRYLIKTRGQQVTLSCSPISGHRSVSWYQQTPGQGLQFLFEYFSETQRNKGNFPGRFSGRQFSNSRSEMNVSTLELGDSALYLCASSLGELAKNIQYFGAGTRLSVL.

This sequence joins TRBV7-3 and TRBJ2-1; 8 positions agree with TRBD1. The CDR3 extends over 13 amino acids. V gave up 3 bases and J gave up 6 bases; unmatched junction bases: 1. Germline V gene data show CDR1 as SGHTA and CDR2 as FQGTGA. CDR3 in amino acids: CASSLDRANEQFF. CDR3 DNA: TGTGCCAGCAGCTTGGACAGGGCCAATGAGCAGTTCTTC.

CDR3 DNA: TGCAGCGTCGTATGGACAGGTCCTACAACAGGAGCCTACAATGAGCAGTTCTTC. Translating gives CSVVWTGPTTGAYNEQFF. The V call is TRBV29-1, the J call TRBJ2-1, with TRBD1 matching over 7 bases. V lost 6 bases, J lost 2 bases, and 19 bases stayed unmatched. There are 18 residues in the CDR3. Germline lookup yields CDR1 SQVTM and CDR2 ANQGSEA.

In DNA form, the CDR3 reads TGTGCCGGCCGGACAGCGAACACCGGGGAGCTGTTTTTT. It is translated as CAGRTANTGELFF. The chain couples TRBV28 to TRBJ2-2; tentative D call: TRBD1 (6 bases). V lost 11 bases to trimming and J lost 0 bases, with 10 bases between them. Germline CDR1 reads MDHEN; CDR2 reads SYDVKM. The CDR3 has 13 amino acids.

The chain joins TRBV15 to TRBJ2-5; D is uncertain. Germline lookup yields CDR1 LNHNV and CDR2 YYDKDF (reference sequence). V dropped 0 bases and J dropped 1 base, with 9 bases sitting between them. This CDR3 is built from 15 residues. CDR3 coding DNA: TGTGCCACCAGCAGAGAGGCAGTTCTCCAAGAGACCCAGTACTTC. Protein product: CATSREAVLQETQYF.

The chain recombines TRBV19 with TRBJ2-3; D is possibly TRBD2 (6 bases). Trimming cost V 4 bases and J 4 bases, with 12 bases left between them. The germline V gene encodes CDR1 LNHDA and CDR2 SQIVND (reference sequence). There are 14 residues in the CDR3. The DNA of the CDR3 is TGTGCCAGTAGTAGGTCTAGCGCTTCAGATACGCAGTATTTT. This gives the protein CASSRSSASDTQYF. The whole variable domain, remainder taken from reference TRBV19 and TRBJ2-3, is DGGITQSPKYLFRKEGQNVTLSCEQNLNHDAMYWYRQDPGQGLRLIYYSQIVNDFQKGDIAEGYSVSREKKESFPLTVTSAQKNPTAFYLCASSRSSASDTQYFGPGTRLTVL.

This chain uses TRBV27 with TRBJ1-6, with TRBD1 as a possible D gene (5 bases). Between the trimmed V and J ends, which lost 6 bases and 9 bases, there was a span of 15 bases. CDR3 length: 14 residues. Germline V CDR1 and CDR2: MNHEY, SMNVEV (reference sequence). The CDR3 reads CASSLQGFGSPLHF. CDR3 coding DNA: TGTGCCAGCAGCCTCCAGGGATTTGGTTCACCCCTCCACTTT.

The chain has TRBV4-2 and TRBJ2-7; TRBD2 agrees at 10 bases. The CDR3 has 16 residues. Germline assignment: CDR1 LGHNA and CDR2 YNFKEQ. V dropped 3 bases and J dropped 6; count of bases not matched to a gene: 11. The DNA for the CDR3 is TGTGCCAGCAGCCATGCCTCGCCCGGGACTAGCGCCGAGCAGTACTTC. Translated, it gives CASSHASPGTSAEQYF.

The V gene is TRBV30, the J gene TRBJ1-2; no clear D. The germline V gene has CDR1 GTSNPN and CDR2 SVGIG (reference sequence). The CDR3 consists of 14 residues. V lost 4 bases, J lost 4 bases, and 16 bases lay in between. CDR3: CAWITGLGLYGYTF. Written as DNA, the CDR3 is TGTGCCTGGATTACCGGATTGGGCCTCTATGGCTACACCTTC.

This chain uses TRBV6-6 with TRBJ2-3, with 9 bases matching TRBD2. Trimming cost V 6 bases and J 4 bases; bases outside gene matches: 11. Per germline, CDR1 MNHNY and CDR2 SVGAGI (reference sequence). The CDR3 is 16 residues long. CDR3 protein: CASSSPRGGGADTQYF. The CDR3 DNA is TGTGCCAGCAGCAGCCCCCGCGGGGGGGGTGCAGATACGCAGTATTTT.

The V call is TRBV6-5, the J call TRBJ2-1; D is undetermined. V lost 5 bases, J lost 10 bases, and 15 bases lay in between. The CDR3 runs to 13 residues. Germline loops: CDR1 MNHEY, CDR2 SVGAGI. This chain's CDR3 is CASSGRLEVEQFF. The DNA for the CDR3 is TGTGCCAGCAGTGGCCGTTTAGAGGTGGAGCAGTTCTTC.

V usage is TRBV6-6 and J usage is TRBJ2-3; 8 nucleotides agree with TRBD2. With 6 bases clipped from V and 2 bases from J, the junction kept 7 bases outside the gene matches. Germline V lookup: CDR1 MNHNY, CDR2 SVGAGI (reference sequence). The CDR3 runs to 15 residues. In DNA form, the CDR3 reads TGTGCCAGCAGACCCACTAGCGGCAACACAGATACGCAGTATTTT. As protein: CASRPTSGNTDTQYF.

V is TRBV19 and J is TRBJ1-2; D gene ambiguous. Germline V gene data show CDR1 as LNHDA and CDR2 as SQIVND (reference sequence). The CDR3 totals 14 residues. V was shortened by 6 bases and J by 3 bases, with 14 bases between the two germline ends. The CDR3 loop reads CASRPTRQDYGYTF. As DNA, the CDR3 is TGTGCCAGTAGACCCACACGGCAGGACTATGGCTACACCTTC.